The 6 T cell receptor beta chains below come from one sample, sequenced in a study of OX40 agonist ivuxolimab in advanced cancers. Here immunoSEQ multiplex PCR was the method, and the copy in TCRdb shows in-frame clones only, minus some. This sample has 79,000 or so clones, with about 90% found just once. The sample here was CD4+ or CD8+ T cells sorted from blood, taken in a trial of the OX40 agonist ivuxolimab. Every receptor here comes from an adult with an advanced solid tumor such as melanoma, head and neck, liver or kidney cancer.

This chain links TRBV2 with TRBJ2-7, with D possibly TRBD1 on 5 matching bases. CDR3 size: 11 residues. Germline V lookup: CDR1 SNHLY, CDR2 FYNNEI. The V gene lost 8 bases and the J gene lost 4 bases, with 9 bases spanning the gap. The CDR3 DNA follows: TGTGCCAGCCGGACATCTTACGAGCAGTACTTC. Encoded protein: CASRTSYEQYF.

This clone was counted a single time. This chain joins TRBV10-3 and TRBJ2-5; the D is unclear. Gene TRBJ2-7 matches the end of the DNA better, so the J call may be wrong. The length of the CDR3 is 14 residues. The germline V gene encodes CDR1 ENHRY and CDR2 SYGVKD. CDR3 loop: CAISTLGVSYEQYF. The CDR3, as DNA: TGTGCCATCAGTACCCTAGGAGTCTCCTACGAGCAGTACTTC.

The chain recombines TRBV5-5 with TRBJ2-3, with D hard to call. V lost 3 bases to trimming and J lost 2 bases, with 7 bases between them. The CDR3 spans 13 residues. CDR1 and CDR2 from the germline V gene are SGHKS and YYEKEE (reference sequence). The CDR3 loop reads CASSSTNTDTQYF. As DNA, the CDR3 is TGTGCCAGCAGCTCCACTAACACAGATACGCAGTATTTT.

This rearrangement joins TRBV23-1 to TRBJ2-5, with TRBD2 as a possible D gene (6 bases). TRBV23-1 is an ORF, and what it does is uncertain. This CDR3 has 17 amino acids. V lost 3 bases to trimming and J lost 5 bases, with 22 bases between them. The CDR3 here is CASSQNRLDGFCETQYF. CDR3 bases: TGCGCCAGCAGTCAGAACCGACTAGACGGGTTCTGCGAGACCCAGTACTTC.

Only one count was recorded for this clone. The rearrangement uses TRBV19 and TRBJ1-2; the D gene is possibly TRBD1 (5 bases). V was trimmed by 5 bases and J by 4 bases, leaving 26 bases between them. The CDR3 length is 18 residues. Germline V gene lookup returns CDR1 LNHDA and CDR2 SQIVND (reference sequence). CDR3 in DNA: TGTGCCAGTAGTTACGCCGGGACCGGGAGGTTTGGGGTCTATGGCTACACCTTC. Residues: CASSYAGTGRFGVYGYTF.

The rearrangement uses TRBV5-1 and TRBJ1-4, with a possible D match to TRBD1 (5 bases). The CDR3 is made up of 13 amino acids. Trimming cost V 4 bases and J 4 bases, with 8 bases left between them. Germline CDR1 and CDR2: SGHRS and YFSETQ. This chain's CDR3 is CASSQQDNEKLFF. Written as DNA, the CDR3 is TGCGCCAGCAGCCAACAGGATAATGAAAAACTGTTTTTT. Looking up the rest from reference TRBV5-1 and TRBJ1-4 gives the full variable domain: KAGVTQTPRYLIKTRGQQVTLSCSPISGHRSVSWYQQTPGQGLQFLFEYFSETQRNKGNFPGRFSGRQFSNSRSEMNVSTLELGDSALYLCASSQQDNEKLFFGSGTQLSVL.